Sequencing of this T cell receptor beta chain was carried out in a study of post-analysis software for immune sequencing data. The wider study: Progressive-relapsing, secondary progressive and relapsing-remitting multiple sclerosis were among the disease courses included.

Study-wide points: Five or six TRBV segments (TRBV5-6, TRBV5-1 and TRBV20-1 among them) occurred more frequently in patients than in controls. The normalized Chao1 diversity of multiple sclerosis patients was significantly lower than that of controls. When the samples were clustered directly with F measure, those that had been prepared in the same batch showed strong co-clustering.

Concerning this clonotype: No antigen is known for it.

Trimming removed 11 bases at V and 8 bases at J, with 19 bases between. From germline, CDR1 is MNHEY and CDR2 SVGAGI. CDR3 size: 13 residues. Presence of unique molecular identifiers characterized the TCR beta cDNA libraries. Researchers reported some 500,000 cDNA molecules coming from approximately 1 to 10 million T cells. A single record per CDR3 protein comes from TCRdb applying MiXCR to the PCR reads. The sample carries about 540,000 distinct CDR3 sequences, around 31% recorded once. Sequencing was carried out using blood. The TCR comes from a girl aged 2-17 years with multiple sclerosis. The rearrangement links TRBV6-5 to TRBJ1-5, with a tentative D call TRBD1 (5 bases). The DNA for the CDR3 is TGTGCCTCCCGGGAGAGGGGAGGTAAGCCCCAGCATTTT. Protein product: CASRERGGKPQHF.